The 23 T cell receptor beta chains reported below all come from one sample, sequenced in a study of OX40 agonist ivuxolimab in advanced cancers. Profiled with immunoSEQ multiplex PCR; TCRdb holds only in-frame clones, not every one. The sample includes approximately 80,000 clones, 91% of them seen just once. Specimen: CD4+ or CD8+ T cells sorted from blood, collected in a trial of the OX40 agonist ivuxolimab. The receptors originated from an adult with an advanced solid tumor such as melanoma, head and neck, liver or kidney cancer.

The table lists this clone with a count of one. The V gene is TRBV7-3, the J gene TRBJ2-1, with TRBD2 matching over 10 bases. From germline, CDR1 is SGHTA and CDR2 FQGTGA. The CDR3 has 17 residues. The trim removed 3 bases at V and 6 bases at J, leaving 11 bases unmatched. In nucleotides, the CDR3 is TGTGCCAGCAGCTTTAGCGTGAGCGGGGGGGCCATCAATGAGCAGTTCTTC. Residues: CASSFSVSGGAINEQFF.

V usage is TRBV4-2 and J usage is TRBJ2-7; 8 bases fit TRBD1. The CDR3 has 15 residues. In germline, CDR1 is LGHNA, CDR2 YNFKEQ. V lost 6 bases to trimming and J lost 1 base; unmatched junction nucleotides: 8. In DNA form, the CDR3 reads TGTGCCAGCAGTCCCGCCGGGACAGGATCCTACGAGCAGTACTTC. Translated: CASSPAGTGSYEQYF.

This clone appeared once. The chain uses TRBV19 and TRBJ1-1, with TRBD1 matching over 7 bases. Trimming cost V 6 bases and J 1 base; bases outside gene matches: 14. This CDR3 comprises 17 residues. In germline, CDR1 is LNHDA, CDR2 SQIVND (reference sequence). CDR3 coding DNA: TGTGCCAGTAGGAGTCTTTTATTGGACAGGAAGAACACTGAAGCTTTCTTT. Encoded protein: CASRSLLLDRKNTEAFF.

The V gene is TRBV4-3, the J gene TRBJ2-1; TRBD2 agrees at 10 bases. V dropped 3 bases and J dropped 7; count of bases not matched to a gene: 6. This CDR3 comprises 15 residues. CDR1 is LGHNA and CDR2 is YSLEER in the germline V gene. CDR3 nucleotide sequence: TGCGCCAGCAGCCATGTAGCGGGAGGAGGGAATGAGCAGTTCTTC. Protein product: CASSHVAGGGNEQFF.

The V call is TRBV6-6, the J call TRBJ1-1; possibly TRBD1 for D (5 bases). Germline values: CDR1 MNHNY, CDR2 SVGAGI (reference sequence). The V end was cut by 0 bases, the J end by 8 bases, with 10 bases between. The CDR3 extends over 13 amino acids. Written as DNA, the CDR3 is TGTGCCAGCAGTTACTCCCCGCCAGGGGAAGCTTTCTTT. Its protein is CASSYSPPGEAFF.

The chain joins TRBV9 to TRBJ2-1, with 11 bases lining up with TRBD1. Germline-derived CDR1 and CDR2 are SGDLS and YYNGEE. The CDR3 extends over 17 amino acids. With V trimmed by 0 bases and J by 0 bases, 2 bases remained unmatched. The CDR3 protein is CASSVGGTGGSYNEQFF. Written as DNA, the CDR3 is TGTGCCAGCAGCGTAGGCGGGACAGGGGGCTCCTACAATGAGCAGTTCTTC. The whole variable domain, filled in from reference TRBV9 and TRBJ2-1, reads DSGVTQTPKHLITATGQRVTLRCSPRSGDLSVYWYQQSLDQGLQFLIQYYNGEERAKGNILERFSAQQFPDLHSELNLSSLELGDSALYFCASSVGGTGGSYNEQFFGPGTRLTVL.

Here the CDR3 reads CATSRAGSTDTQYF. The CDR3 nucleotides read TGTGCCACCAGCAGAGCTGGCAGCACAGATACGCAGTATTTT. V is TRBV15 and J is TRBJ2-3; D unresolved. The CDR3 consists of 14 residues. Germline V lookup: CDR1 LNHNV, CDR2 YYDKDF (reference sequence). The germline V and J ends were trimmed by 1 base and 0 bases, with 5 bases remaining between them. The full variable domain, rest sourced from reference TRBV15 and TRBJ2-3, is DAMVIQNPRYQVTQFGKPVTLSCSQTLNHNVMYWYQQKSSQAPKLLFHYYDKDFNNEADTPDNFQSRRPNTSFCFLDIRSPGLGDTAMYLCATSRAGSTDTQYFGPGTRLTVL.

The rearrangement links TRBV11-1 to TRBJ2-3, with a possible D match to TRBD1 (5 bases). The germline gives CDR1 SGHAT, CDR2 FQDESV (reference sequence). The CDR3 has 16 residues. Trimming left V 2 bases short and J 3 bases short, with 15 bases between. Here the CDR3 DNA reads TGTGCCAGCAGCTTATTGTTGTCAGGGATTACAGATACGCAGTATTTT. It is translated as CASSLLLSGITDTQYF.

DNA for the CDR3: TGTGCCTGGGTGGACAGGGGGTCGAACACTGAAGCTTTCTTT. Protein sequence: CAWVDRGSNTEAFF. The chain employs TRBV30 and TRBJ1-1, with TRBD1 matching 10 bases. Germline V gene sequence: CDR1 GTSNPN, CDR2 SVGIG (reference sequence). The CDR3 consists of 14 residues. The J segment lost 1 base and the V segment lost 5 bases, leaving 4 bases of the junction unmatched.

The CDR3 DNA sequence: TGTGCCAGCAGTGGGTTTCGTGAAGCTTTCTTT. As protein: CASSGFREAFF. This chain joins TRBV11-3 and TRBJ1-1; no definite D call. V was pared by 6 bases and J by 7 bases, with 9 bases between. This CDR3 has 11 residues. CDR1 and CDR2 from the germline V gene are SGHNT and YENEEA.

The chain carries TRBV1 and TRBJ2-2; the listed D gene, TRBD1, was not tested against the DNA. TRBV1 represents a pseudogene. This CDR3 spans 18 amino acids. DNA for the CDR3: TGCACCAGCAGCCAAGGGGGCAGGGGCGCCCAGGGAACCGGGGAGCTGTTTTTT. This translates into CTSSQGGRGAQGTGELFF.

The chain has TRBV6-5 and TRBJ2-5; D gene uncertain. The CDR3 sequence is 11 residues long. The germline CDR1 and CDR2 sequences are MNHEY and SVGAGI. V lost 9 bases, J lost 7 bases, and 12 bases lay in between. DNA for the CDR3: TGTGCCAGTAGACTGGGTTTGACCCAGTACTTC. Translated: CASRLGLTQYF.

V is TRBV6-5 and J is TRBJ1-2; 9 bases map to TRBD1. Germline CDR1 reads MNHEY; CDR2 reads SVGAGI. The V and J ends lost 6 bases and 6 bases, in that order; junction bases with no gene match: 5. This CDR3 has 13 amino acids. The CDR3 nucleotides read TGTGCCAGCAGGGACGACAGGGGGAATGGCTACACCTTC. This codes for CASRDDRGNGYTF.

The chain uses TRBV7-8 and TRBJ2-7, with TRBD2 identical over 8 bases. The CDR3 contains 15 residues. Germline CDR1 reads SGHVS; CDR2 reads FQNEAQ. The junction had 6 bases not matched to a gene; V was cut back by 2 bases and J by 3 bases. CDR3 sequence (DNA): TGTGCCAGCAGCTTAACTGGCGGGAGGAGCTACGAGCAGTACGTC. It encodes CASSLTGGRSYEQYV.

Only one count was recorded for this clone. The rearrangement links TRBV27 to TRBJ2-1; TRBD2 aligns across 8 bases. V shed 4 bases, J shed 4 bases, and the junction held 9 bases outside the gene matches. Germline V gene lookup returns CDR1 MNHEY and CDR2 SMNVEV (reference sequence). The CDR3 loop spans 16 amino acids. CDR3 residues: CASSSTKRGSYNEQFF. The CDR3 DNA follows: TGTGCCAGCAGTTCCACGAAGCGGGGGTCATACAATGAGCAGTTCTTC.

This chain joins TRBV28 and TRBJ1-6; D not certain. The CDR3 spans 17 residues. Trimming stripped 3 bases from V and 9 bases from J, with 21 bases between. CDR1 and CDR2 (germline): MDHEN, SYDVKM. CDR3 nucleotides: TGTGCCAGCAGTTTCTCCTTGGTGGCGGGAGTCAGTTCACCCCTCCACTTT. Protein product: CASSFSLVAGVSSPLHF.

This chain links TRBV27 with TRBJ2-1; D gene unclear. Between the trimmed V and J ends, which lost 0 bases and 10 bases, there was a span of 10 bases. Germline V CDR1 and CDR2: MNHEY, SMNVEV (reference sequence). CDR3 length equals 13 residues. Here the CDR3 DNA reads TGTGCCAGCAGTTTATCGATATTAGAGGAGCAGTTCTTC. It is translated as CASSLSILEEQFF.

The chain joins TRBV29-1 to TRBJ2-3, with 15 nucleotides matching TRBD2. Germline V gene data show CDR1 as SQVTM and CDR2 as ANQGSEA. CDR3 size: 17 residues. The V gene end was trimmed by 5 bases and the J gene end by 1 base; junction bases not matched to a gene: 7. CDR3 nucleotides: TGCAGCGTTTTTGGACTAGCGGGGGGGCCGGGCACAGATACGCAGTATTTT. It codes for CSVFGLAGGPGTDTQYF.

This chain uses TRBV19 with TRBJ1-5; no firm D call. The germline CDR1 and CDR2 sequences are LNHDA and SQIVND (reference sequence). V dropped 7 bases and J dropped 0 bases, with 10 bases sitting between them. This CDR3 is 14 amino acids long. For the CDR3, the DNA is TGTGCCAGTACGGGTGAAGATAGCAATCAGCCCCAGCATTTT. Translating it yields CASTGEDSNQPQHF. Full variable domain (rest looked up from reference TRBV19 and TRBJ1-5): DGGITQSPKYLFRKEGQNVTLSCEQNLNHDAMYWYRQDPGQGLRLIYYSQIVNDFQKGDIAEGYSVSREKKESFPLTVTSAQKNPTAFYLCASTGEDSNQPQHFGDGTRLSIL.

The chain carries TRBV13 and TRBJ1-5, with 7 bases lining up with TRBD1. The J segment lost 3 bases and the V segment lost 4 bases, leaving 3 bases of the junction unmatched. The germline gives CDR1 PRHDT, CDR2 FYEKMQ (reference sequence). This CDR3 is built from 14 residues. The CDR3 sequence: CASSSGGTNQPQHF. The CDR3 DNA follows: TGTGCCAGCAGCTCAGGGGGTACCAATCAGCCCCAGCATTTT.

The chain is built from TRBV15 and TRBJ2-3; D might be TRBD2 (6 bases). V dropped 11 bases and J dropped 0 bases, with 12 bases sitting between them. There are 13 residues in the CDR3. Germline lookup yields CDR1 LNHNV and CDR2 YYDKDF (reference sequence). The CDR3 region is CALRGSSTDTQYF. CDR3 in DNA: TGTGCCCTCCGGGGGTCTAGCACAGATACGCAGTATTTT.

In its sample, this clone ranks as medium-sized. This chain joins TRBV4-1 and TRBJ1-5; D is undetermined. Germline V CDR1 and CDR2: MGHRA, YSYEKL. This CDR3 has 14 amino acids. Deletions cut 4 bases from V and 0 bases from J, with 7 bases between. CDR3 sequence (DNA): TGCGCCAGCAGCCCTCCCCATAGCAATCAGCCCCAGCATTTT. Protein product: CASSPPHSNQPQHF.

This chain connects TRBV28 to TRBJ2-7, with TRBD2 matching over 8 bases. The CDR3 runs to 16 residues. Per germline, CDR1 MDHEN and CDR2 SYDVKM. The trim removed 6 bases at V and 1 base at J, leaving 11 bases unmatched. The CDR3: CASSRNGLAGSYEQYF. CDR3 nucleotides: TGTGCCAGCAGCCGCAACGGACTAGCAGGTTCCTACGAGCAGTACTTC.